This TCR beta chain was captured by sequencing in a study of graft-versus-host responses after intestinal transplantation. Study outcomes and limitations: Recipient-marrow GvH clones were detected, some having first appeared in ileum or blood. GvH clone levels peaked in circulation, and this peak was associated with early post-transplant HvG declines.

Germline CDR1 is MNHNY and CDR2 is SVGAGI (reference sequence). Trimming at V came to 0 bases and at J to 2 bases, leaving 3 bases not matched to a gene. This CDR3 comprises 15 residues. To note about this clone: The antigen remains unidentified.

Here immunoSEQ multiplex PCR was the method, and the copy in TCRdb shows in-frame clones only, minus some. The sample lists about 46,000 clones, about 93% occurring once. The chain carries TRBV6-6 and TRBJ1-2, with 7 bases that match TRBD1. Specimen: PBMCs, collected about 790 days after a first intestinal transplant, on the day of a second. The clonotype comes from a human patient who received an intestinal transplant, so some T cells may come from the graft donor. The CDR3 sequence: CASSYSTGLNYGYTF. CDR3 nucleotides: TGTGCCAGCAGTTACTCGACAGGGCTGAACTATGGCTACACCTTC.